The entry below describes one T cell receptor (beta chain). What it binds is unknown. Chemo-refractory metastatic non-small-cell lung cancer patients were treated with focal radiation plus CTLA-4 blockade with ipilimumab. The data derive from a study of radiotherapy plus CTLA-4 blockade in lung cancer. Study overall: There were objective responses in roughly a sixth of patients, and 31% had disease control. Points from the study as a whole: The study found tumor-derived TCR clones expanded in blood after radiotherapy plus ipilimumab. Early blood T cell clone dynamics, with interferon-beta, were reported to best predict response.

CDR1 and CDR2 (germline): SGHDT, YYEEEE. This CDR3 region has 17 residues. With 4 bases removed from V and 0 bases from J, the gap between germline ends came to 17 bases. Assay used: immunoSEQ multiplex PCR; TCRdb lists only in-frame clones, some missing. The profile shows tens of thousands of clones, about 77% of them singletons. This receptor was obtained from a human donor with non-small cell lung cancer whose response to radiotherapy plus ipilimumab could not be evaluated. The sequencing used peripheral blood, collected from a patient treated with radiotherapy plus ipilimumab. The chain couples TRBV5-6 to TRBJ1-3; TRBD1 might be the D (6 bases). The CDR3 sequence: CASSPPGGMSSGNTIYF. The CDR3 DNA is TGTGCCAGCAGCCCCCCGGGGGGCATGAGCTCTGGAAACACCATATATTTT.